This section outlines one T cell receptor beta chain sequence together with its context. It lacks a known antigen. One base away there is no much larger clone; base qualities are not given. Amplification of TRB CDR3 regions from genomic DNA was performed at survey-level depth using the immunoSEQ two-step multiplex PCR. Synthetic inline TR CDR3 controls covering all V-J pairings were spiked into each PCR so that template counts could be estimated and amplification bias removed. Reads went through processing to reduce amplification and sequencing bias, and quantification was done against synthetic TR CDR3 analogs. As for how the authors treated the data: Raw data were processed in ImmunoSEQ Analyzer, with out-of-frame sequences and CDR3s containing stop codons removed, and genes were named according to IMGT nomenclature. Repertoire diversity was summarized as normalized Shannon entropy, defined as 1 minus Pielou's evenness. Only TRB sequences sharing the V gene, the J gene and the CDR3 were counted as identical. Public PML clonotypes were CDR3s shared by two or more PML-onset samples but absent earlier, in controls, and in public databases. Position-by-position CDR3 amino acid composition was analyzed in Skylign with the observed count method. TCRdb mirrors the immuneACCESS table, restricted to in-frame sequences. Some clones are absent from its copies; in checked studies, under half trace to an unresolved V gene, and the reason for the others is unknown. V, J and clone size are taken as reported in that table, and D and trimming were inferred from the DNA itself. This sample has about 31,000 clones in its table, and roughly 87% of those were observed once. Approximately 5.2% of the sample is held by the ten biggest clonotypes.

Clipping removes 1 base from V and 4 bases from J, with 1 as the unmatched junction base count. The CDR3 goes from the cysteine to the phenylalanine over 14 residues. Just the 42-base CDR3 DNA is kept, in frame starting at base 1. Sequences SGHTA (CDR1) and FQGNSA (CDR2) are obtained from the germline V gene. This entry is derived from a study of multiple sclerosis patients with progressive multifocal leukoencephalopathy (dated by TCRdb to about 2019). Broadly, across the study: Peripheral T and B cells were examined in MS patients who went on to develop PML (4 under natalizumab, 1 after alemtuzumab) as well as in treated patients who did not. The goal of the study was to detect any JC virus-specific or public T-cell expansions that arose at the time of PML onset. From before therapy, through 6 and 12 months, up to PML onset, two natalizumab-treated patients who later developed PML were tracked longitudinally. Results and caveats for the whole study, not just this receptor: TRB clones above 0.5% frequency appeared only in PML patients, but expanded clones at PML onset were already present before and during natalizumab therapy. Because the cohort was small and descriptive, it remained unclear whether the findings reflect JC virus infection or general immunocompromise. Lower normalized Shannon entropy suggested less diverse TRB repertoires in most PML patients, whereas the natalizumab-treated controls showed values near 1. When PML developed, neither common TRBV or TRBJ gene usage nor preferential TRBV-TRBJ pairings were detected. Analysis was restricted to peripheral blood, although for natalizumab-associated PML, cerebrospinal fluid or brain lymphocytes might be more informative.

This specimen's time point label, interpreted: time of PML onset. The treatment or condition label, read with the paper, signifies: on natalizumab therapy at sampling. Diagnosis of PML was based on clinical and MRI findings and confirmed by finding JC virus DNA in cerebrospinal fluid. PML in the natalizumab-treated patients developed after between about 15 and 60 months of natalizumab therapy. All listed patients had previously received interferon beta, and all PML patients were female. Blood samples for T3 were taken at PML onset. Ficoll-Hypaque density gradient centrifugation was used to isolate peripheral blood mononuclear cells.

Recombination connected TRBV7-2 to TRBJ1-5, with 7 middle bases fitting TRBD1. This TCR was recovered from a woman between 40 and 55 years old with progressive multifocal leukoencephalopathy. Sequencing used PBMCs, obtained from a patient treated with natalizumab. The DNA sequence is TGTGCCAGCAGCTTAGGACAGGGTAATCAGCCCCAGCATTTT. It specifies CASSLGQGNQPQHF. The full variable domain, completed from the reference TRBV7-2 and TRBJ1-5 proteins outside the CDR3, reads GAGVSQSPSNKVTEKGKDVELRCDPISGHTALYWYRQSLGQGLEFLIYFQGNSAPDKSGLPSDRFSAERTGGSVSTLTIQRTQQEDSAVYLCASSLGQGNQPQHFGDGTRLSIL.